The next 18 T cell receptor beta chains were all read from a single sample in a study of T-cell memory formation after mild COVID-19. TCRdb fed the 5' RACE reads into MiXCR, producing one record per CDR3 protein. The data contain about 250,000 distinct CDR3 sequences, around 15% of them singletons. Sequencing was done on a sample of PBMCs or a T cell subset sorted from them (not recorded which). Source of these receptors: a man between 18 and 29 years old who had mild COVID-19 (a few samples of this study predate the infection). Cell type and time point are not known.

This chain joins TRBV18 and TRBJ2-7, with 8 bases matching TRBD1. Germline V gene sequence: CDR1 KGHSH, CDR2 LQKENI. The V and J ends lost 2 bases and 1 base, in that order; junction bases with no gene match: 4. The CDR3 contains 15 residues. In nucleotides, the CDR3 is TGTGCCAGCTCACCAGGGACAGGACATTCCTACGAGCAGTACGTC. It encodes CASSPGTGHSYEQYV.

There are a few counts of this clonotype. The chain carries TRBV7-3 and TRBJ1-1, with a tentative D call TRBD1 (6 bases). The ends were cut back, 8 bases at V and 5 bases at J, with 15 bases in the middle. The CDR3 has 13 residues. From germline, CDR1 is SGHTA and CDR2 FQGTGA. CDR3 bases: TGTGCCAGCCGTACCTGGACAGTGACTGAAGCTTTCTTT. Its protein product is CASRTWTVTEAFF. Looking up the rest from reference TRBV7-3 and TRBJ1-1 gives the full variable domain: GAGVSQTPSNKVTEKGKYVELRCDPISGHTALYWYRQSLGQGPEFLIYFQGTGAADDSGLPNDRFFAVRPEGSVSTLKIQRTERGDSAVYLCASRTWTVTEAFFGQGTRLTVV.

This clonotype was found a few times. The chain has TRBV12-3 or TRBV12-4 and TRBJ2-1; 7 bases line up with TRBD2. This CDR3 is built from 11 residues. Trimming took 6 bases from V and 9 from J; bases not matched to a gene: 2. The CDR3 reads CASRWGGEQFF. The CDR3 DNA sequence: TGTGCCAGCAGGTGGGGGGGTGAGCAGTTCTTC.

As concerns this clonotype: A clone one base away is much larger, so this may be a read error. The genes are TRBV4-3 and TRBJ1-5; D uncertain. CDR1 is LGHNA, CDR2 YSLEER, per germline. The CDR3 consists of 15 residues. Trimming took off 1 base at V and 5 bases at J, with 12 bases between the two ends. Here the CDR3 DNA reads TGCGCCAGCAGCCAAGTGGGCCAGCCCCATCAGCCCCAGCATTTT. This sequence encodes CASSQVGQPHQPQHF.

V gene TRBV20-1 combines with J gene TRBJ2-3; weak D call: TRBD2 (6 bases). V was clipped by 4 bases and J by 9 bases, with 20 bases between them. CDR3 size: 14 residues. In germline, CDR1 is DFQATT, CDR2 SNEGSKA (reference sequence). CDR3 residues: CSATPGLGTRTQYF. Written as DNA, the CDR3 is TGCAGTGCTACACCGGGACTGGGAACGAGGACGCAGTATTTT.

Here the CDR3 DNA reads TGCGCCAGCAGCTCCCAACTTTCCCCCCCCCACGAGCAGTACTTC. As protein: CASSSQLSPPHEQYF. This chain links TRBV5-1 with TRBJ2-7; no reliable D call. Germline V lookup: CDR1 SGHRS, CDR2 YFSETQ. V lost 3 bases and J 5 bases, leaving 18 bases between the germline ends. This CDR3 contains 15 residues.

The chain combines TRBV6-2 or TRBV6-3 with TRBJ2-7, with a tentative D call TRBD1 (5 bases). Germline CDR1 and CDR2: MNHEY and SVGEGT. V lost 5 bases and J lost 2, with 7 bases in between. The CDR3 length is 12 residues. The CDR3: CASSRQTYEQYF. CDR3 bases: TGTGCCAGCAGTCGACAGACCTACGAGCAGTACTTC.

Only a few counts were recorded for this clonotype. The genes are TRBV6-1 and TRBJ1-5; D remains unclear. CDR1 and CDR2 from the germline V gene are MNHNS and SASEGT. This CDR3 contains 15 residues. Trimming removed 5 bases from V and 0 bases from J, with 11 bases in between. In nucleotides, the CDR3 is TGTGCCAGCAGTCTCCAACAATATAGCAATCAGCCCCAGCATTTT. Its protein is CASSLQQYSNQPQHF.

This chain joins TRBV7-2 and TRBJ2-2; 8 nucleotides match TRBD2. V was pared by 5 bases and J by 4 bases, with 9 bases of the junction left unmatched. Germline CDR1 SGHTA, CDR2 FQGNSA. This CDR3 is 16 amino acids long. Here the CDR3 reads CASSPRGLAITGELFF. CDR3 coding DNA: TGTGCCAGCAGCCCTCGTGGACTAGCTATCACCGGGGAGCTGTTTTTT. The full variable domain, rest sourced from reference TRBV7-2 and TRBJ2-2, is GAGVSQSPSNKVTEKGKDVELRCDPISGHTALYWYRQSLGQGLEFLIYFQGNSAPDKSGLPSDRFSAERTGGSVSTLTIQRTQQEDSAVYLCASSPRGLAITGELFFGEGSRLTVL.

This clonotype was recorded a few times. The rearrangement uses TRBV7-3 and TRBJ2-3; possibly TRBD1 or TRBD2 for D (7 bases each). Trimming removed 8 bases at V and 4 bases at J, with 19 bases between. CDR3 length equals 15 residues. Per germline, CDR1 SGHTA and CDR2 FQGTGA. The CDR3 protein is CASRQGGGGADTQYF. The CDR3 DNA reads as TGTGCCAGCCGCCAGGGGGGGGGCGGGGCAGATACGCAGTATTTT.

This clonotype was observed a few times. The V call is TRBV18, the J call TRBJ2-3; weak D call: TRBD1 (5 bases). Trimming stripped 3 bases from V and 8 bases from J, with 24 bases between. CDR1 and CDR2 from the germline V gene are KGHSH and LQKENI. This CDR3 has 17 amino acids. The CDR3 reads CASSPVRDSDPLSTQYF. CDR3 nucleotides: TGTGCCAGCTCACCCGTCCGTGACAGCGACCCCCTCAGTACGCAGTATTTT.

In its sample, this clonotype was seen a few times. The chain recombines TRBV7-6 with TRBJ2-2, with 9 bases that match TRBD2. There are 16 residues in the CDR3. V lost 5 bases to trimming and J lost 1 base; unmatched junction nucleotides: 5. The germline V gene encodes CDR1 SGHVS and CDR2 FNYEAQ. CDR3 loop: CASSVGAGGNTGELFF. The DNA for the CDR3 is TGTGCCAGCAGCGTAGGAGCGGGGGGGAACACCGGGGAGCTGTTTTTT.

The chain employs TRBV15 and TRBJ1-1, with D possibly being TRBD1 (6 bases). V was pared by 6 bases and J by 3 bases, with 14 bases between. The CDR3 runs 14 residues. CDR1 is LNHNV, CDR2 YYDKDF, per germline (reference sequence). Written as DNA, the CDR3 is TGTGCCACCAGAACAGGGACCGAGCACACTGAAGCTTTCTTT. Amino acids: CATRTGTEHTEAFF.

The chain couples TRBV4-2 to TRBJ2-1, with 7 bases aligning to TRBD2. Looked up from germline, CDR1 is LGHNA and CDR2 is YNFKEQ. Trimming at V came to 0 bases and at J to 7 bases, leaving 6 bases not matched to a gene. The CDR3 runs to 15 residues. The CDR3 DNA reads TGTGCCAGCAGCCAAGACGCAGGGAGGGTAAATGAGCAGTTCTTC. It specifies CASSQDAGRVNEQFF.

The chain couples TRBV4-2 to TRBJ2-1, with a tentative D call TRBD1 (6 bases). Germline values: CDR1 LGHNA, CDR2 YNFKEQ. The ends were cut back, 0 bases at V and 8 bases at J, with 8 bases in the middle. This CDR3 region has 13 residues. Here the CDR3 reads CASSQDRGDEQFF. DNA of the CDR3: TGTGCCAGCAGCCAAGACAGGGGCGATGAGCAGTTCTTC.

The chain employs TRBV18 and TRBJ2-6; either TRBD1 or TRBD2 may fit D (5 bases each). The ends were cut back, 6 bases at V and 0 bases at J, with 18 bases in the middle. Germline CDR1 reads KGHSH; CDR2 reads LQKENI. This CDR3 has 18 residues. The CDR3 nucleotides are TGTGCCAGCTCGGTCTCCGGGACCTTCTCCTCTGGGGCCAACGTCCTGACTTTC. Translation: CASSVSGTFSSGANVLTF.

A few counts support this clonotype. The chain couples TRBV2 to TRBJ2-2, with D unresolved. Trimming took off 7 bases at V and 5 bases at J, with 14 bases between the two ends. Germline CDR1 SNHLY, CDR2 FYNNEI. The CDR3 contains 14 residues. CDR3 amino acids: CASTPRTSTGELFF. In DNA form, the CDR3 reads TGTGCCAGCACACCGCGTACATCAACCGGGGAGCTGTTTTTT.

V is TRBV20-1 and J is TRBJ1-4, with D possibly being TRBD1 (6 bases). Trimming shortened V by 0 bases and J by 7 bases, and 12 bases separated the two germline ends. CDR1 DFQATT and CDR2 SNEGSKA come from the germline V gene (reference sequence). The CDR3 extends over 14 amino acids. The CDR3 bases are TGCAGTGCTAGAGAGGGGGCGCAGGTTGAAAAACTGTTTTTT. Its protein is CSAREGAQVEKLFF.